The 24 T cell receptor beta chains below all came from one sample that was sequenced in a study of blood T cell repertoires in COVID-19. Method: immunoSEQ multiplex PCR; TCRdb's copy keeps in-frame clones and lacks some. This table has 410,000 or so clones, 89% appearing once. The specimen sequenced was peripheral blood. The receptor set was obtained from a woman aged 40 to 55 with COVID-19, enrolled during active disease.

This clone appeared once. The gene calls are TRBV29-1 and TRBJ2-1, with a tentative D call TRBD2 (5 bases). In germline, CDR1 is SQVTM, CDR2 ANQGSEA. V was shortened by 0 bases and J by 8 bases, with 17 bases between the two germline ends. The CDR3 spans 15 residues. This chain's CDR3 is CSVEDQLTSLHEQFF. The CDR3 DNA is TGCAGCGTTGAAGATCAGCTCACTAGTCTACATGAGCAGTTCTTC.

The V and J genes are TRBV9 and TRBJ1-3; 7 bases agree with TRBD1. Germline CDR1 and CDR2: SGDLS and YYNGEE. The CDR3 runs 14 residues. J gave up 1 base and V 4 bases, and 2 bases lay outside the gene matches. The CDR3, as DNA: TGTGCCAGCAGCCTACAGGGGTCTGGAAACACCATATATTTT. It translates to CASSLQGSGNTIYF.

The DNA of the CDR3 is TGTGCCAGCAGTTTACCTACTAGCGGGAGGAACACCGGGGAGCTGTTTTTT. Amino acid sequence: CASSLPTSGRNTGELFF. The gene calls are TRBV27 and TRBJ2-2; 11 bases align to TRBD2. CDR3 length: 17 amino acids. The V and J ends lost 2 bases and 1 base, in that order; junction bases with no gene match: 3. CDR1 is MNHEY, CDR2 SMNVEV, per germline (reference sequence).

V is TRBV11-2 and J is TRBJ1-4; possible D gene TRBD1, 6 bases. Germline CDR1 is SGHAT and CDR2 is FQNNGV. Deletions cut 5 bases from V and 2 bases from J, with 21 bases between. This CDR3 has 18 residues. CDR3 protein: CASSGGRGQHLTNEKLFF. In DNA, the CDR3 is TGTGCCAGCAGCGGGGGTCGTGGACAGCATTTGACTAATGAAAAACTGTTTTTT.

This clone was counted once. This rearrangement joins TRBV5-1 to TRBJ2-3, with 9 bases matching TRBD2. The CDR3 contains 15 residues. Unmatched junction bases numbered 8, after V lost 5 bases and J lost 4 bases. CDR1 is SGHRS, CDR2 YFSETQ, per germline. CDR3 residues: CASSNPSGNPDTQYF. The CDR3 DNA follows: TGCGCCAGCAGTAACCCTAGCGGGAATCCAGATACGCAGTATTTT.

The rearrangement links TRBV6-2 or TRBV6-3 to TRBJ2-4; D gene uncertain. The CDR3 has 17 amino acids. CDR1 MNHEY and CDR2 SVGEGT come from the germline V gene. V dropped 5 bases and J dropped 0 bases, with 17 bases sitting between them. Written as DNA, the CDR3 is TGTGCCAGCAGTCCCGAGACACCAAATCTAGCCAAAAACATTCAGTACTTC. It is translated as CASSPETPNLAKNIQYF.

This chain links TRBV28 with TRBJ1-1; unclear D gene. CDR3 length equals 14 residues. The V end was cut by 5 bases, the J end by 3 bases, with 13 bases between. Germline V gene data show CDR1 as MDHEN and CDR2 as SYDVKM. In nucleotides, the CDR3 is TGTGCCAGCAGTCCGGTAATATTTGACACTGAAGCTTTCTTT. It specifies CASSPVIFDTEAFF.

The V call is TRBV7-2, the J call TRBJ1-5; 7 bases match TRBD1. The CDR3 runs 14 residues. With V trimmed by 5 bases and J by 6 bases, 7 bases remained unmatched. Germline CDR1 is SGHTA and CDR2 is FQGNSA. CDR3 nucleotides: TGTGCCAGCAGCCTTGCGACAGGGAGTCAGCCCCAGCATTTT. It is translated as CASSLATGSQPQHF.

This sequence joins TRBV5-3 and TRBJ2-7; D perhaps matches TRBD1 (6 bases). TRBV5-3 is designated an ORF whose function remains uncertain. The V end lost 2 bases, the J end lost 1 base, and 10 bases lay between the germline ends. The CDR3 is 14 amino acids. The CDR3, as DNA: TGTGCCAGAAGCTTAAACAGGGCATCCTACGAGCAGTACTTC. The encoded protein is CARSLNRASYEQYF.

The J gene is TRBJ1-6, the V gene TRBV11-1; 9 nucleotides agree with TRBD1. V shed 1 base, J shed 9 bases, and the junction held 4 bases outside the gene matches. The CDR3 loop spans 15 amino acids. The germline CDR1 and CDR2 sequences are SGHAT and FQDESV (reference sequence). The CDR3 nucleotides are TGTGCCAGCAGCTTAGACCGACAGGGGGGTTCACCCCTCCACTTT. Translation gives CASSLDRQGGSPLHF.

The chain couples TRBV4-2 to TRBJ2-1; D possibly corresponds to TRBD1 (6 bases). The CDR3 is 17 residues long. Germline V lookup: CDR1 LGHNA, CDR2 YNFKEQ. Between the trimmed V and J ends, which lost 2 bases and 0 bases, there was a span of 14 bases. In nucleotides, the CDR3 is TGTGCCAGCAGCCAACCGACAGGCTGGAGCTCCTACAATGAGCAGTTCTTC. Translation gives CASSQPTGWSSYNEQFF.

The J gene is TRBJ2-7, the V gene TRBV7-2, with D perhaps matching TRBD2 (5 bases). CDR3 size: 14 residues. Germline V gene data show CDR1 as SGHTA and CDR2 as FQGNSA. V was clipped by 5 bases and J by 2 bases, with 13 bases between them. This CDR3 reads CASSPRTRTYEQYF. The CDR3 region has the DNA TGTGCCAGCAGCCCCCGGACTCGAACCTACGAGCAGTACTTC.

This clone was counted between two and nine times. The chain carries TRBV7-2 and TRBJ2-6, with TRBD1 matching over 7 bases. CDR1 is SGHTA, CDR2 FQGNSA, per germline. This CDR3 has 18 amino acids. The ends lost 2 bases at V and 0 bases at J; junction bases unmatched: 7. The CDR3 DNA reads as TGTGCCAGCAGCTTAACCAGGACAGGAGACTCTGGGGCCAACGTCCTGACTTTC. It is translated as CASSLTRTGDSGANVLTF.

This clone has just one count. The chain couples TRBV28 to TRBJ1-4; the D is unclear. V was trimmed by 10 bases and J by 0 bases, leaving 12 bases between them. Germline values: CDR1 MDHEN, CDR2 SYDVKM. The CDR3 runs to 14 residues. Here the CDR3 reads CATVDEATNEKLFF. The CDR3 bases are TGTGCCACCGTCGATGAGGCAACTAATGAAAAACTGTTTTTT.

The chain links TRBV5-6 to TRBJ1-2; 7 bases match TRBD1. Germline lookup yields CDR1 SGHDT and CDR2 YYEEEE. Trimming removed 3 bases from V and 4 bases from J; junction bases left unmatched: 3. This CDR3 has 13 amino acids. The CDR3 nucleotides read TGTGCCAGCAGCTGGGACAGAGCCTATGGCTACACCTTC. It encodes CASSWDRAYGYTF.

The chain has TRBV6-2 or TRBV6-3 and TRBJ2-7; weak D call: TRBD1 (5 bases). CDR3 length equals 14 residues. Trimming took off 6 bases at V and 0 bases at J, with 12 bases between the two ends. Germline CDR1 reads MNHEY; CDR2 reads SVGEGT. The CDR3 loop is CASSQQASSYEQYF. The CDR3 DNA reads as TGTGCCAGCAGCCAACAGGCGAGCTCCTACGAGCAGTACTTC.

The chain recombines TRBV9 with TRBJ2-1; no definite D call. Germline assignment: CDR1 SGDLS and CDR2 YYNGEE. The CDR3 loop spans 17 amino acids. With 0 bases removed from V and 0 bases from J, the gap between germline ends came to 13 bases. CDR3 nucleotide sequence: TGTGCCAGCAGCGTAGTTCCCGTGCTGAGCTCCTACAATGAGCAGTTCTTC. Its translation: CASSVVPVLSSYNEQFF.

The chain carries TRBV19 and TRBJ2-7; D remains unclear. Germline CDR1 LNHDA, CDR2 SQIVND (reference sequence). V was clipped by 4 bases and J by 4 bases, with 11 bases between them. CDR3 length: 13 amino acids. CDR3 sequence reads: CASSRSQTYEQYF. The CDR3, as DNA: TGTGCCAGTAGTAGGAGTCAGACTTACGAGCAGTACTTC.

The chain uses TRBV27 and TRBJ2-5; D not certain. CDR1 is MNHEY, CDR2 SMNVEV, per germline (reference sequence). The CDR3 runs 14 residues. V shed 4 bases and J shed 5 bases, with 14 bases lying between them. The CDR3 DNA reads as TGTGCCAGCAGTTCATGGGCCCTCGAGGAGACCCAGTACTTC. This gives the protein CASSSWALEETQYF.

The sample holds one count of this clone. The chain joins TRBV5-1 to TRBJ2-5; no reliable D call. Per the germline V gene, CDR1 is SGHRS and CDR2 is YFSETQ. The CDR3 is 14 residues long. V shed 0 bases and J shed 1 base, with 7 bases lying between them. In nucleotides, the CDR3 is TGCGCCAGCAGCTTGGGACACCTCCAAGAGACCCAGTACTTC. This codes for CASSLGHLQETQYF.

V gene TRBV7-2 combines with J gene TRBJ2-7, with D unclear. With 3 bases removed from V and 0 bases from J, the gap between germline ends came to 6 bases. The CDR3 spans 13 residues. CDR1 and CDR2 (germline): SGHTA, FQGNSA. This chain's CDR3 is CASSLSYSYEQYF. For the CDR3, the DNA is TGTGCCAGCAGCTTGTCCTACTCCTACGAGCAGTACTTC. Variable domain in full (rest from reference TRBV7-2 and TRBJ2-7): GAGVSQSPSNKVTEKGKDVELRCDPISGHTALYWYRQSLGQGLEFLIYFQGNSAPDKSGLPSDRFSAERTGGSVSTLTIQRTQQEDSAVYLCASSLSYSYEQYFGPGTRLTVT.

The J gene is TRBJ1-1, the V gene TRBV28; TRBD1 is a possible D gene (6 bases). V lost 6 bases and J lost 10, with 12 bases in between. The CDR3 is made up of 11 amino acids. CDR1 is MDHEN, CDR2 SYDVKM, per germline. The CDR3 region is CASSQGPRAFF. In nucleotides, the CDR3 is TGTGCCAGCAGCCAGGGGCCAAGAGCTTTCTTT.

The chain is built from TRBV27 and TRBJ2-7; the D gene is possibly TRBD2 (6 bases). V was shortened by 5 bases and J by 2 bases, with 13 bases between the two germline ends. The germline CDR1 and CDR2 sequences are MNHEY and SMNVEV (reference sequence). This CDR3 has 14 amino acids. CDR3 sequence (DNA): TGTGCCAGCAGTGTCAGGAGGGGAGCCTACGAGCAGTACTTC. This codes for CASSVRRGAYEQYF.

The rearrangement uses TRBV6-5 and TRBJ2-7, with TRBD2 as a possible D gene (6 bases). Germline CDR1 MNHEY, CDR2 SVGAGI. This CDR3 contains 14 residues. V was shortened by 7 bases and J by 7 bases, with 20 bases between the two germline ends. DNA for the CDR3: TGTGCCAGCAAGGCTATGGGCGACGGGGGAGAGCAGTACTTC. It encodes CASKAMGDGGEQYF.